This TCR beta chain was obtained from a study of cytomegalovirus exposure and HLA in healthy donors. For the study at large: The study placed approximately 80% of its roughly 430 genotyped donors in the Caucasian-associated ancestry cluster.

This clone was picked up one time. What it binds is unknown. General study results and limits: TCR beta sequences reportedly predicted the HLA-A and HLA-B alleles of most subjects accurately. V- and J-gene trimming in TCR beta was tied to a missense DCLRE1C variant by an analysis performed later.

Healthy donors of bone marrow made up the group. Primers for the PCR totalled 60 Vbeta and 13 Jbeta. Assay used: immunoSEQ multiplex PCR; TCRdb lists only in-frame clones, some missing. The sample carries some 180,000 clones, 78% recorded once. Trimming pared 4 bases from V and 0 bases from J, leaving 11 bases between. This CDR3 has 15 residues. Germline V gives CDR1 SGHKS, CDR2 YYEKEE (reference sequence). Input material: PBMCs. The J gene is TRBJ1-3, the V gene TRBV5-5, with a weak D call TRBD1 (5 bases). This receptor was taken from a female donor in good health and CMV-seronegative. Here the CDR3 reads CASSRDFNSGNTIYF. The CDR3, as DNA: TGTGCCAGCAGCAGGGACTTCAACTCTGGAAACACCATATATTTT.